Below, 28 T cell receptor beta chains from the same sample are listed, as sequenced in a study of radiotherapy plus CTLA-4 blockade in lung cancer. The table came from immunoSEQ multiplex PCR; TCRdb's copy has only in-frame clones and leaves some out. The table has 39,000 or so clones, 70% to 75% seen once. The input for sequencing was peripheral blood, taken from a patient treated with radiotherapy plus ipilimumab. These receptors were taken from a human donor with non-small cell lung cancer who had stable disease on radiotherapy plus ipilimumab.

This clone has only one observation. The rearrangement joins TRBV9 to TRBJ2-5; D remains unclear. The CDR3 totals 13 residues. Germline values: CDR1 SGDLS, CDR2 YYNGEE. The V end lost 5 bases, the J end lost 7 bases, and 15 bases lay between the germline ends. CDR3 sequence (DNA): TGTGCCAGCAGTGATATAGTAGTTGGGACCCAGTACTTC. Its translation: CASSDIVVGTQYF.

J is TRBJ2-1 and V is TRBV27; possible D gene TRBD2, 5 bases. The germline V gene has CDR1 MNHEY and CDR2 SMNVEV (reference sequence). V was pared by 6 bases and J by 1 base, with 10 bases between. The CDR3 length is 14 residues. CDR3 residues: CASRLGGSYNEQFF. The DNA for the CDR3 is TGTGCCAGCAGGCTCGGCGGGTCCTACAATGAGCAGTTCTTC.

The V gene is TRBV2, the J gene TRBJ1-4; tentative D call: TRBD1 (6 bases). V dropped 10 bases and J dropped 4 bases, with 13 bases sitting between them. CDR1 and CDR2 (germline): SNHLY, FYNNEI. The CDR3 has 13 residues. DNA for the CDR3: TGTGCCAATAGAGGACAGCTTAATGAAAAACTGTTTTTT. Translation gives CANRGQLNEKLFF.

The V and J genes are TRBV6-1 and TRBJ1-2, with 12 bases identical to TRBD1. The V and J ends lost 8 bases and 4 bases, in that order; junction bases with no gene match: 8. This CDR3 spans 15 amino acids. Germline CDR1 MNHNS, CDR2 SASEGT. CDR3 region: CASGDRGQRVYGYTF. Here the CDR3 DNA reads TGTGCCAGCGGGGACAGGGGGCAGAGGGTCTATGGCTACACCTTC.

This chain links TRBV19 with TRBJ2-1; D tentatively reads TRBD1 or TRBD2 (6 bases each). CDR3 length: 14 residues. The V and J ends lost 10 bases and 3 bases respectively, with 16 bases between them. Germline V gives CDR1 LNHDA, CDR2 SQIVND (reference sequence). The CDR3 spells CATQTGRSYNEQFF. The DNA of the CDR3 is TGTGCCACACAAACAGGGAGGAGCTACAATGAGCAGTTCTTC.

The table lists this clone with a count of one. The rearrangement uses TRBV2 and TRBJ1-2, with 7 bases aligning to TRBD1. The CDR3 covers 16 residues. The germline gives CDR1 SNHLY, CDR2 FYNNEI. Losses at the gene ends were 5 bases for V and 8 bases for J; bases not matched to a gene: 17. DNA of the CDR3: TGTGCCAGCAGTCCTGGGGGAGGGGGCCCCCCCTGGGGCTACACCTTC. It yields the protein CASSPGGGGPPWGYTF.

In DNA, the CDR3 is TGTGCCAGCAGTTACCGGACAGAAAATTCACCCCTCCACTTT. Amino acids: CASSYRTENSPLHF. The chain carries TRBV6-6 and TRBJ1-6; possibly TRBD1 for D (6 bases). Germline CDR1 reads MNHNY; CDR2 reads SVGAGI (reference sequence). V lost 2 bases to trimming and J lost 7 bases, with 9 bases between them. This CDR3 contains 14 residues.

V and J are TRBV28 and TRBJ1-5; D ambiguous. CDR1 MDHEN and CDR2 SYDVKM come from the germline V gene. This CDR3 has 14 residues. The V end lost 8 bases, the J end lost 3 bases, and 14 bases lay between the germline ends. CDR3 in DNA: TGTGCCAGCGGTGAAGGAGGTTACAATCAGCCCCAGCATTTT. Amino acids: CASGEGGYNQPQHF. Variable domain in full (rest from reference TRBV28 and TRBJ1-5): DVKVTQSSRYLVKRTGEKVFLECVQDMDHENMFWYRQDPGLGLRLIYFSYDVKMKEKGDIPEGYSVSREKKERFSLILESASTNQTSMYLCASGEGGYNQPQHFGDGTRLSIL.

CDR3 region: CASSLQGTYNEQFF. In DNA form, the CDR3 reads TGTGCCAGCAGCCTACAGGGAACGTACAATGAGCAGTTCTTC. V and J are TRBV7-6 and TRBJ2-1; a weak D match, TRBD1 (6 bases). V was trimmed by 5 bases and J by 4 bases, leaving 12 bases between them. The germline V gene encodes CDR1 SGHVS and CDR2 FNYEAQ. The CDR3 runs 14 residues.

The rearrangement links TRBV29-1 to TRBJ1-1, with no clear D. V lost 7 bases and J 2 bases, leaving 14 bases between the germline ends. Germline assignment: CDR1 SQVTM and CDR2 ANQGSEA. The CDR3 extends over 13 amino acids. The CDR3 sequence is CSAPTRFNTEAFF. The CDR3 nucleotides read TGCAGCGCCCCGACGAGGTTCAACACTGAAGCTTTCTTT.

The chain combines TRBV12-5 with TRBJ1-2; the D gene is possibly TRBD1 (6 bases). Germline loops: CDR1 LGHNT, CDR2 FRNRAP. V was pared by 1 base and J by 2 bases, with 17 bases between. This CDR3 has 17 residues. CDR3 sequence reads: CASGLDRGGGANYGYTF. The CDR3 bases are TGTGCTAGTGGTTTGGATAGAGGAGGGGGGGCGAACTATGGCTACACCTTC.

The rearrangement joins TRBV11-2 to TRBJ2-5, with TRBD1 matching 8 bases. Germline V lookup: CDR1 SGHAT, CDR2 FQNNGV. CDR3 size: 15 residues. V lost 5 bases and J lost 6; bases outside the gene matches: 11. The CDR3 region is CASSPGSGQGKTQYF. Here the CDR3 DNA reads TGTGCCAGCAGCCCCGGATCCGGACAGGGAAAGACCCAGTACTTC.

This chain joins TRBV11-2 and TRBJ1-3; maybe TRBD1 (6 bases). Per germline, CDR1 SGHAT and CDR2 FQNNGV. The CDR3 covers 17 residues. Deletions cut 1 base from V and 0 bases from J, with 13 bases between. This CDR3 is CASSLAQTGTSGNTIYF. CDR3 DNA: TGTGCCAGCAGCTTAGCCCAGACAGGTACCTCTGGAAACACCATATATTTT.

The CDR3 sequence is CASSSKRGSTDTQYF. CDR3 nucleotide sequence: TGTGCCAGCAGCTCCAAGCGGGGGAGCACAGATACGCAGTATTTT. The chain carries TRBV7-3 and TRBJ2-3, with TRBD2 matching over 8 bases. From germline, CDR1 is SGHTA and CDR2 FQGTGA. The trim removed 4 bases at V and 0 bases at J, leaving 3 bases unmatched. The CDR3 has 15 amino acids.

This sequence joins TRBV10-3 and TRBJ2-2, with 9 bases fitting TRBD1. V lost 3 bases and J lost 7; bases outside the gene matches: 9. The CDR3 consists of 16 residues. Germline V gene lookup returns CDR1 ENHRY and CDR2 SYGVKD. This CDR3 is CAISDDRGAVGGELFF. The CDR3 DNA follows: TGTGCCATCAGTGATGACAGGGGGGCCGTTGGCGGGGAGCTGTTTTTT.

A few counts support this clone. V usage is TRBV10-3 and J usage is TRBJ1-2; no reliable D call. V gave up 11 bases and J gave up 7 bases, with 23 bases separating them. Per the germline V gene, CDR1 is ENHRY and CDR2 is SYGVKD. The CDR3 runs 14 residues. The CDR3 DNA is TGTGCCGTGGGTCGGCAGGAAGACGATGCTGGCTACACCTTC. The encoded protein is CAVGRQEDDAGYTF.

V is TRBV25-1 and J is TRBJ2-7; 8 nucleotides line up with TRBD2. J gave up 6 bases and V 5 bases, and 6 bases lay outside the gene matches. The CDR3 is made up of 13 amino acids. Germline CDR1 and CDR2: MGHDK and SYGVNS. CDR3 DNA sequence: TGTGCCAGCAGTAGAGCGGGGGAAGGCGAGCAGTACTTC. Translation gives CASSRAGEGEQYF.

This clone was seen once. The chain joins TRBV27 to TRBJ1-3; tentative D call: TRBD1 (5 bases). Germline V CDR1 and CDR2: MNHEY, SMNVEV (reference sequence). The CDR3 runs 14 residues. Between the trimmed V and J ends, which lost 6 bases and 3 bases, there was a span of 12 bases. The CDR3 nucleotides read TGTGCCAGCAGAACAGGCTCCGGTGGAAACACCATATATTTT. Translated, it gives CASRTGSGGNTIYF.

This chain links TRBV5-1 with TRBJ1-2; D uncertain. The CDR3 covers 12 residues. Trimming left V 0 bases short and J 6 bases short, with 6 bases between. Germline values: CDR1 SGHRS, CDR2 YFSETQ. CDR3 nucleotides: TGCGCCAGCAGCTTGGGGGCAAATGGCTACACCTTC. Residues: CASSLGANGYTF.

The chain employs TRBV7-2 and TRBJ2-1, with TRBD2 matching 8 bases. The CDR3 totals 15 residues. Germline V gives CDR1 SGHTA, CDR2 FQGNSA. V shed 1 base and J 5 bases; nucleotides not matched to a gene: 4. The CDR3 sequence: CASSLERGLNNEQFF. CDR3 in DNA: TGTGCCAGCAGCTTAGAGCGGGGGCTTAACAATGAGCAGTTCTTC.

J is TRBJ2-6 and V is TRBV5-1, with D hard to call. Trimming pared 2 bases from V and 1 base from J, leaving 4 bases between. This CDR3 contains 14 residues. In germline, CDR1 is SGHRS, CDR2 YFSETQ. The chain's CDR3 is CASSFGSGANVLTF. The DNA for the CDR3 is TGCGCCAGCAGCTTCGGATCTGGGGCCAACGTCCTGACTTTC.

This clone occurred a few times. The chain joins TRBV6-1 to TRBJ1-2, with 10 bases aligning to TRBD1. Germline CDR1 and CDR2: MNHNS and SASEGT. J lost 7 bases, V lost 2 bases, and 7 bases had no gene match. This CDR3 has 15 amino acids. The CDR3 is CASSEFGTGAFGYTF. In nucleotides, the CDR3 is TGTGCCAGCAGTGAATTTGGGACAGGGGCTTTTGGCTACACCTTC.

This clone was counted once. This chain joins TRBV5-4 and TRBJ1-1; D unresolved. CDR3 length: 12 residues. Germline CDR1 and CDR2: SGHNT and YYREEE (reference sequence). Trimming shortened V by 4 bases and J by 5 bases, and 9 bases separated the two germline ends. This CDR3 is CASSRGGTEAFF. The CDR3 DNA follows: TGTGCCAGCAGCCGAGGAGGAACTGAAGCTTTCTTT.

The genes are TRBV5-1 and TRBJ2-7; 12 bases line up with TRBD2. The CDR3 covers 15 residues. Germline V lookup: CDR1 SGHRS, CDR2 YFSETQ. The V segment lost 3 bases and the J segment 0 bases; nucleotides outside the gene matches: 1. The CDR3: CASSSLAGGSYEQYF. For the CDR3, the DNA is TGCGCCAGCAGCTCACTAGCGGGGGGCTCCTACGAGCAGTACTTC. Drawing the rest from reference TRBV5-1 and TRBJ2-7, the complete variable domain is KAGVTQTPRYLIKTRGQQVTLSCSPISGHRSVSWYQQTPGQGLQFLFEYFSETQRNKGNFPGRFSGRQFSNSRSEMNVSTLELGDSALYLCASSSLAGGSYEQYFGPGTRLTVT.

The genes are TRBV7-6 and TRBJ2-2, with 8 bases identical to TRBD1. The CDR3 covers 18 residues. Germline lookup yields CDR1 SGHVS and CDR2 FNYEAQ. V lost 2 bases, J lost 3 bases, and 11 bases stayed unmatched. Here the CDR3 reads CASSLSAMTGEYTGELFF. The CDR3 DNA sequence: TGTGCCAGCAGCTTATCAGCTATGACAGGGGAGTACACCGGGGAGCTGTTTTTT.

The chain uses TRBV28 and TRBJ1-2; the D gene is possibly TRBD1 (6 bases). CDR1 is MDHEN, CDR2 SYDVKM, per germline. The CDR3 runs 15 residues. Trimming left V 1 base short and J 8 bases short, with 17 bases between. Written as DNA, the CDR3 is TGTGCCAGCAGTTTATCAGTATGGGGGGCGCTCGGCTACACCTTC. Its translation: CASSLSVWGALGYTF.

The chain joins TRBV6-1 to TRBJ2-1; D gene uncertain. Germline V lookup: CDR1 MNHNS, CDR2 SASEGT. Trimming removed 7 bases from V and 8 bases from J, with 12 bases in between. The CDR3 has 12 residues. In DNA, the CDR3 is TGTGCCAGCACTCAGGCTTCGGATGAGCAGTTCTTC. Residues: CASTQASDEQFF.

The chain is built from TRBV28 and TRBJ1-2; D is perhaps TRBD1 (5 bases). The germline V and J ends were trimmed by 1 base and 4 bases, with 16 bases remaining between them. Germline CDR1 reads MDHEN; CDR2 reads SYDVKM. CDR3 length: 16 amino acids. The DNA for the CDR3 is TGTGCCAGCAGTTTATACCTGACAGTCAAGGGCTATGGCTACACCTTC. The encoded protein is CASSLYLTVKGYGYTF.